What follows describes a single T cell receptor beta chain. The specificity of this receptor is unknown. There are no base qualities to consult, and no much larger clone falls within one base. The source of the sample is a study of shared clonotypes between healthy human individuals (dated by TCRdb to about 2020). Regarding the complete study: The cohort included three men and a couple of women between 18 and 49 years of age. For each donor, three plates each were used for CD4 naive and CD4 memory, two plates were used for CD8 naive, and one plate was used for CD8 memory. Different laboratories and diverse techniques were used to prepare libraries and sequence TCR repertoires, to increase sequencing depth and limit assay-specific biases. Leukapheresis yielded between about 0.94 and 9 billion PBMCs per donor. To estimate repertoire size and how much clonotypes are shared between individuals, the study performed deep sequencing of blood TCR repertoires from roughly five healthy adults.

The V and J ends are trimmed by 6 bases and 4 bases, leaving 9 bases between them. From cysteine to phenylalanine, the CDR3 is 12 amino acids long. Just CDR3 DNA is preserved here, 36 bases in frame from base 1. CDR1 and CDR2 are drawn from the germline V gene (reference sequence): LNHDA, SQIVND. Using the deep immunoSEQ assay, multiplex PCR amplified TCR CDR3 regions from genomic DNA. Extracted genomic DNA from each cell subset was spread evenly across all wells of several immunoSEQ 96-well plates, with each plate serving as a replicate. For sorted subsets, about 0.2 ug genomic DNA, equal to tens of thousands of T cell genomes, was loaded into each replicate PCR. The purified libraries were quantified using a Qubit 3.0 fluorometer, sized with a Bioanalyzer 2100, and then quantified again using the KAPA Library Quantification kit. A separate single-read 150-cycle Illumina NextSeq 550 flow cell was used to sequence each immunoSEQ 96-well plate. For the original study's pipeline: Because the immunoSEQ output held only junctional sequences and lacked quality scores, the filtering could not match the filtering applied to full-length reads. To assign V/J genes and CDR3, sequences were annotated using PyIR, a Python wrapper for IgBLAST v1.9, with IMGT germline references. Any read was removed if the V/J assignment was weak (E-value above 1e-6), the CDR3 was missing, or the read contained stop codons, out-of-frame junctions, or ambiguous translated residues. A V3J clonotype was defined by an identical inferred V gene, J gene, and CDR3 amino acid sequence. Percentage overlap between repertoires was calculated by dividing the number of shared unique clonotypes by the size of the smaller repertoire. Richness of each repertoire was evaluated using RTK rarefaction, the Chao1 estimator, and Recon v2.1 estimates of unobserved clonotypes. OLGA was used to compute generation probabilities for all TCRbeta clonotypes that the gDNA method yielded from a handful of donors. TCRdb limited this immuneACCESS table to in-frame rearrangements with V and J called. A share of clones is missing; checked studies link under half to unresolved V genes, and the rest is unexplained. The V and J calls and clone size are taken from that table; D and trimming were inferred from the DNA. Present in this sample are 2 million to 2.5 million clones, around 92% of which were seen just once. The leading ten clones occupy around 0.38% of the sample.

Study-level results and caveats: Compared with non-shared clonotypes, clonotypes shared by all four sorted-subset donors had higher generation probabilities. Rarefaction of sorted-subset datasets indicated incomplete sequencing despite the large sequencing depth. Based on pairwise subsampling, the degree of clonotype sharing among donors was expected to be affected by sequencing depth. Because the study included a small number of donors, the genetic and exposure-history diversity represented was limited. Only blood was sampled, and tissue TCR repertoires likely differ from those in blood. Estimated clonotype richness was generally larger for naive than for memory subsets. Sharing across a few donors was observed for around 4.8% of naive CD4, 3.5% of naive CD8, about 2.3% of memory CD4, and around 0.44% of memory CD8 clonotypes.

The donors were healthy, HIV-negative adults with no recently reported acute infections or vaccinations. All donors were Caucasian adults living in Nashville, Tennessee, USA. CD4+ T cells were enriched through magnetic negative selection, after which naive cells were positively selected on CD45RA and the remaining negative fraction served as the memory subset. After blood collection by leukapheresis, PBMCs were isolated using Ficoll-Histopaque density gradient centrifugation and then cryopreserved in the vapor phase of liquid nitrogen. Analytical flow cytometry was used to check the purity and quantity of each magnetically sorted T cell population. Genomic DNA was isolated from each sorted fraction and quantified by UV absorbance on a Nanodrop 2000c.

Input material: naive CD4+ T cells from PBMCs. The cell subset or site label, as the study defines it: CD45RA+ positively selected. Rearrangement joined TRBV19 to TRBJ1-2, with the D gene call left open. This receptor was identified in a man aged 18 to 29 in good health. Some clones in this sample may be carry-over from other donors' samples. The nucleotide sequence is TGTGCCAGTAGAAGCTGGGGCTATGGCTACACCTTC. Its protein product is CASRSWGYGYTF.